The present TCR beta chain was sequenced within a study of blood T cell repertoires in COVID-19 (dated by TCRdb to the early 2020s). A note on the overall study: The collaborator samples originated in the United States, Italy and Spain and spanned the acute and convalescent phases of COVID-19. The prospective study material was composed of cDNA or gDNA derived from T cells, B-cell-depleted T cells, or PBMCs. Subjects who had been exposed to COVID-19, were actively infected with it, or had recovered from it provided the deeply sampled blood TCRbeta repertoires that made up the dataset. A freely available public database, intended as a resource for researchers studying the immune response to SARS-CoV-2, is where the repertoires were released. The samples were drawn from two sources: the first 160 participants of the ongoing ImmuneRACE study, and 1,200 or so subjects contributed by 6 global collaborators. Nearly every sample came with metadata listing a de-identified subject ID, COVID-19 status, age in years and sex. Where available, HLA class I and class II types were taken from metadata supplied by the sample provider and were not determined by assay-based typing.

TCRbeta CDR3 regions were amplified from genomic DNA by means of the immunoSEQ Assay, a bias-controlled multiplex PCR. The authors' analysis ran thus. Within the assay, amplification of reference gene primers was used to estimate how many nucleated cells each sample contained. To quantify the absolute abundance of each unique TCRbeta CDR3 rearrangement, sequence reads were collapsed and filtered. For each sample, productive Simpson clonality was calculated as the square root of Simpson's diversity index over productive rearrangements. The clones in this table, taken by TCRdb from immuneACCESS, are in-frame only. Not every clone is retained; where verified, under half of the shortfall comes from an unresolved V gene, and the cause of the rest is unknown. The V and J calls and clone size are taken from that table; D and trimming were inferred from the DNA. The table for this sample lists roughly 150,000 clones; around 87% of them were counted only once. 2.5% to 3% of the sample comes from the top ten.

One collaborating source in Seattle enrolled patients during active infection and followed them longitudinally through the course of disease. Each collaborating institution followed its own protocols to collect whole blood in K2EDTA tubes. For TCRbeta analysis, collaborators shipped samples as frozen whole blood, isolated PBMCs, or DNA extracted from either of those sample types. With respect to this clone: Its antigen is currently not known. Qualities for individual bases were not recorded, and no much larger clone is one base off.

Overall study results and their limits: Clinical and demographic metadata were provided uncurated, with the amount varying by source and participant.

The CDR3 holds 14 amino acids from the cysteine to the phenylalanine. Only the CDR3 part of the read is kept: 42 bases, read in frame from the first base. Relative to germline, V is 1 base shorter and J is 3 bases shorter, with 9 bases between their ends. According to the germline V gene (reference sequence), CDR1 reads LGHDT and CDR2 reads YNNKEL. The sequence joins TRBV3-1 (or the pseudogene TRBV3-2) to TRBJ1-2, with the D gene not confidently named. This TCR came from a woman of 80 years or more with COVID-19, enrolled during active disease. Sequenced material: peripheral blood. The DNA sequence reads TGTGCCAGCAGCCAAGGAGGTGGCGACTATGGCTACACCTTC. This codes for CASSQGGGDYGYTF.